This T cell receptor (beta chain) comes out of a study of post-analysis software for immune sequencing data (dated by TCRdb to between 2014 and 2017). General notes on the study: Disease courses on record covered relapsing-remitting, secondary progressive and progressive-relapsing multiple sclerosis, though some patients had no subtype annotation. A subset of samples was prepared in parallel using single-end sample barcoding, then pooled and co-amplified after Illumina adapter ligation. The multiple sclerosis patient repertoires were compared with under 13 previously published healthy control repertoires from donors aged roughly 6 to 27 years. General study outcomes and caveats: Direct clustering with F measure revealed strong co-clustering of samples prepared in the same batch, which led to a batch-effect correction. Multiple sclerosis patients had significantly lower normalized Chao1 diversity than controls, a result that suggests substantial peripheral T-cell clonal expansion. Significantly higher frequencies in patients than in controls were found for about five TRBV segments, including TRBV5-6, TRBV5-1 and TRBV20-1. The control group was slightly older than the multiple sclerosis patient group.

To demonstrate the VDJtools post-analysis software, the study profiled TCR beta repertoires from the peripheral blood of around 13 young patients with multiple sclerosis. The multiple sclerosis patients were children and adolescents between roughly 6 and 17 years of age. Clipping removes 5 bases from V and 7 bases from J, with 13 as the unmatched junction base count. CDR1 SGHTA and CDR2 FQGNSA were looked up in the germline V gene. From its cysteine to its phenylalanine, the CDR3 spans 15 amino acids. The entry retains the CDR3 DNA only, 45 bases that are in frame from base 1. This clonotype was seen more than once but under ten times. It has no known antigen specificity. Per-base quality was not reported, and no clone a single base away is much larger than it. Receptors were amplified or captured by PCR. The sequencer was an Illumina HiSeq 2500. To reduce PCR and sequencing biases, unique molecular identifiers were incorporated into the TCR beta cDNA libraries. Every 1 to 10 million input T cells yielded roughly 0.5 million cDNA molecules, meaning each molecule approximated one T cell. The patient libraries were prepared and sequenced using the same protocol as the earlier healthy control dataset. Within a given batch, samples were prepared together, multiplexed and sequenced on the same HiSeq lane. The authors' analysis ran thus. Raw barcoded reads were processed with MIGEC, discarding single-read molecular identifier groups before consensus assembly and CDR3 extraction. VDJtools was used for post-analysis of the clonotype tables, and diversity was normalized by down-sampling every dataset to the size of the smallest sample. Repertoire overlap clustering matched CDR3 amino acid but not nucleotide sequences to correct batch-related cross-sample contamination. TCRdb cleaned the public reads at Q25 with fastp, built clones with MiXCR and kept in-frame beta chains. When rows share a CDR3 protein, they turn into one entry using the most common DNA and genes. None of the V and J calls come from the authors' own analysis; TCRdb made them. The sample records fewer than 700,000 distinct CDR3 sequences, around 44% of which are singletons. The ten largest clones represent about 1.8% of the sample.

The rearranged chain carries TRBV7-2 and TRBJ2-7, with 8 central nucleotides matching TRBD1. Sequencing was performed on blood. This sequence originates from a girl under 18 with multiple sclerosis. The CDR3 region reads CASSPQTGAPLEQYF. The bases read TGTGCCAGCAGCCCGCAGACAGGGGCCCCCCTGGAGCAGTACTTC.